This T cell receptor beta chain was profiled in a study of blood T cell repertoires in COVID-19. The wider study: The analysed material was cDNA or gDNA that came from T cells, B-cell-depleted T cells, or PBMCs.

The CDR3 runs to 15 residues. V dropped 0 bases and J dropped 4; count of bases not matched to a gene: 3. From germline, CDR1 is LGHNA and CDR2 YSLEER. Assay used: immunoSEQ multiplex PCR; TCRdb lists only in-frame clones, some missing. The data contain about 170,000 clones, roughly 90% of them seen just once; the ten biggest clones take up more than 4.5%. The clonotype originates from a man aged 25-45 years with COVID-19, enrolled during active disease. The sequenced sample consisted of peripheral blood. This chain joins TRBV4-3 and TRBJ1-5, with 7 bases fitting TRBD1. The CDR3 region has the DNA TGCGCCAGCAGCCAAGATTCAGGGGGGAATCAGCCCCAGCATTTT. This encodes CASSQDSGGNQPQHF.